This is a list of T cell receptor beta chains from one sample in a study of regulatory T cells in long-lasting Graves disease. MiXCR, run by TCRdb on the multiplex PCR reads, gives a single entry per CDR3 protein. The sample includes almost 450,000 distinct CDR3 sequences, approximately 16% of them seen just once. These data were likewise used in another study, on T cells in Graves' hyperthyroidism and ophthalmopathy.

The input for sequencing was peripheral blood mononuclear cells (PBMCs), taken at new diagnosis, from a patient treated with antithyroid drugs. The source is a woman in her twenties or thirties with Graves disease. Each CDR3 is given with its conserved first and last residue. The D gene is left open where the match is weak. The size field is filled for only some rows; it gives once, few, many or a size class.

>TRBJ2-7|TRBV2|NA|many
CASSAGWRGGYEQYF
TGTGCCAGCAGTGCAGGCTGGAGAGGGGGCTACGAGCAGTACTTC
>TRBJ2-1|TRBV12-3/TRBV12-4|NA|many
CASSFGQSYNEQFF
TGTGCCAGCAGTTTTGGACAGAGCTACAATGAGCAGTTCTTC
>TRBJ2-1|TRBV11-2|TRBD2|many
CASSLEGFAGVYNEQFF
TGTGCCAGCAGCTTAGAGGGCTTCGCGGGAGTCTACAATGAGCAGTTCTTC
>TRBJ2-1|TRBV5-1|TRBD2|many
CASSSRRVSGNEQFF
TGCGCCAGCAGCTCGCGGAGGGTTAGCGGGAATGAGCAGTTCTTC
>TRBJ1-5|TRBV20-1|TRBD1|NA
CSADGQDNQPQHF
TGCAGTGCGGACGGACAGGACAATCAGCCCCAGCATTTT
>TRBJ2-1|TRBV28|NA|many
CASSPLPSNEQFF
TGTGCCAGCAGTCCCCTCCCGAGCAATGAGCAGTTCTTC
>TRBJ2-1|TRBV6-5|NA|many
CASSYSRTNNEQFF
TGTGCCAGCAGTTACTCGAGGACTAACAATGAGCAGTTCTTC
>TRBJ2-1|TRBV9|NA|few
CASSPPRVSEQFF
TGTGCCAGCAGCCCCCCCCGGGTGAGTGAGCAGTTCTTC
>TRBJ2-1|TRBV7-3|TRBD1|many
CASSHSGGEGYEQFF
TGTGCCAGCAGCCACTCAGGGGGCGAAGGTTACGAGCAGTTCTTC
>TRBJ1-6|TRBV7-9|TRBD1|NA
CASSLDRGSPLHF
TGTGCCAGCAGCTTAGACAGGGGTTCACCCCTCCACTTT
>TRBJ2-3|TRBV12-3/TRBV12-4|TRBD1|many
CASRVTGGLDTQYF
TGTGCCAGCAGGGTGACAGGGGGCTTAGATACGCAGTATTTT
>TRBJ2-1|TRBV19|TRBD2|few
CASSPSRTSGSLYNEQFF
TGTGCCAGTAGTCCTTCCAGGACTAGCGGAAGCCTCTACAATGAGCAGTTCTTC
>TRBJ1-5|TRBV2|NA|NA
CASSEILGGNQPQHF
TGTGCCAGCAGTGAAATTTTGGGCGGCAATCAGCCCCAGCATTTT
>TRBJ1-3|TRBV28|NA|few
CASSLGGARGNTIYF
TGTGCCAGCAGTTTGGGGGGGGCGCGGGGAAACACCATATATTTT
>TRBJ1-5|TRBV19|NA|NA
CASSIVVEQPQHF
TGTGCCAGTAGTATCGTAGTCGAGCAGCCCCAGCATTTT
>TRBJ1-1|TRBV12-5|NA|NA
CASGLGALGGTEASF
TGTGCTAGTGGTTTGGGCGCCCTGGGGGGCACTGAAGCTTCCTTT
>TRBJ2-7|TRBV20-1|NA|many
CSARDRLRGGKENEQYF
TGCAGTGCTAGAGATCGCCTACGAGGGGGTAAGGAAAACGAGCAGTACTTC
>TRBJ1-2|TRBV5-1|NA|many
CASSLGGRPTNYGYTF
TGCGCCAGCAGCTTGGGGGGCAGGCCAACCAACTATGGCTACACCTTC
>TRBJ2-5|TRBV20-1|TRBD1|many
CSTTGGRWETQYF
TGCAGCACGACAGGGGGTCGCTGGGAGACCCAGTACTTC
>TRBJ1-2|TRBV4-3|NA|many
CASSQVGNYGYTF
TGCGCCAGCAGCCAAGTCGGAAACTATGGCTACACCTTC
>TRBJ2-7|TRBV4-1|NA|NA
CASSQPTENSYEQYF
TGCGCCAGCAGCCAACCTACAGAAAACTCCTACGAGCAGTACTTC
>TRBJ2-3|TRBV5-1|TRBD1|NA
CASSLRGGVPDTQYF
TGCGCCAGCAGCTTGAGAGGGGGCGTCCCAGATACGCAGTATTTT
>TRBJ1-1|TRBV2|NA|many
CASSEESSRFPMNTEAFF
TGTGCCAGCAGTGAAGAAAGCAGTCGTTTCCCTATGAACACTGAAGCTTTCTTT
>TRBJ2-2|TRBV7-9|NA|many
CASSLVGVNTGELFF
TGTGCCAGCAGCTTAGTAGGAGTAAACACCGGGGAGCTGTTTTTT
>TRBJ2-3|TRBV7-7|TRBD2|few
CASSRTRTDTQYF
TGTGCTAGCAGCCGGACTAGAACAGATACGCAGTATTTT
>TRBJ2-3|TRBV20-1|TRBD2|many
CSPDGSSGRTDTQYF
TGCAGCCCTGATGGGTCTAGCGGGAGGACAGATACGCAGTATTTT
>TRBJ2-7|TRBV9|NA|NA
CASSVDRLSGEQYF
TGTGCCAGCAGCGTGGACAGACTTTCCGGCGAGCAGTACTTC
>TRBJ2-7|TRBV28|NA|many
CASTLGAWAYEQYF
TGTGCCAGCACCCTCGGGGCATGGGCCTACGAGCAGTACTTC
>TRBJ1-4|TRBV5-1|NA|few
CASSAHGGSANEKLFF
TGCGCCAGCAGCGCCCACGGGGGATCGGCTAATGAAAAACTGTTTTTT
>TRBJ1-1|TRBV7-9|NA|NA
CASSLSLNTGAFF
TGTGCCAGCAGCTTGTCCCTGAACACTGGAGCTTTCTTT
>TRBJ2-2|TRBV27|TRBD2|many
CASSFQREGPGELFF
TGTGCCAGCAGTTTCCAGCGGGAGGGCCCCGGGGAGCTGTTTTTT
>TRBJ2-1|TRBV3-1|NA|many
CASSPPRERIYNEQFF
TGTGCCAGCAGCCCGCCCCGGGAGCGAATTTACAATGAGCAGTTCTTC
>TRBJ2-3|TRBV28|NA|many
CASSQLAADTQYF
TGTGCCAGCAGTCAACTAGCTGCAGATACGCAGTATTTT
>TRBJ2-1|TRBV29-1|NA|few
CSVDLIKLALLSSYNEQFF
TGCAGCGTTGACCTGATAAAACTAGCTCTCCTGAGCTCCTACAATGAGCAGTTCTTC
>TRBJ2-3|TRBV20-1|NA|many
CSARGDPRTDTQYF
TGCAGTGCTAGAGGGGATCCCCGCACAGATACGCAGTATTTT
>TRBJ2-7|TRBV20-1|NA|few
CSLNDYTERSYEQYF
TGCAGCCTGAATGACTATACCGAGAGATCCTACGAGCAGTACTTC
>TRBJ2-7|TRBV5-1|TRBD2|many
CASSYERDYEQYF
TGCGCCAGCAGCTACGAGCGGGACTACGAGCAGTACTTC